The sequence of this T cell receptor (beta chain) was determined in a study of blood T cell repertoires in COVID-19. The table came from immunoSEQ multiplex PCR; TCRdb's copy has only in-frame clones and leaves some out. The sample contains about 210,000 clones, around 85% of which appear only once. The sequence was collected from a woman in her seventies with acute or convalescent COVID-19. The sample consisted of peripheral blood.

The CDR3 sequence is CASSSVGAGELFF. CDR3 nucleotide sequence: TGTGCCAGCAGTAGCGTGGGCGCCGGGGAGCTGTTTTTT. The rearrangement links TRBV11-2 to TRBJ2-2; tentative D call: TRBD2 (5 bases). V was trimmed by 6 bases and J by 6 bases, leaving 11 bases between them. This CDR3 region has 13 residues. CDR1 is SGHAT and CDR2 is FQNNGV in the germline V gene.